Below are 5 T cell receptor beta chains sequenced from a single sample in a study of OX40 agonist ivuxolimab in advanced cancers. The assay was immunoSEQ multiplex PCR, and TCRdb's table has in-frame clones only and misses some. This sample has 30,000 or so clones, with approximately 90% found just once. The starting material was CD4+ or CD8+ T cells sorted from blood, obtained in a trial of the OX40 agonist ivuxolimab. The receptors originated from an adult with an advanced solid tumor such as melanoma, head and neck, liver or kidney cancer.

Relative to its sample, this clone is large (0.1 to 1%). This chain uses TRBV7-8 with TRBJ2-7; D might be TRBD1 (5 bases). From germline, CDR1 is SGHVS and CDR2 FQNEAQ. Deletions cut 1 base from V and 5 bases from J, with 15 bases between. CDR3 size: 15 residues. CDR3 sequence reads: CASSLEYRGTNEQYF. CDR3 in DNA: TGTGCCAGCAGCTTAGAGTATAGGGGCACGAACGAGCAGTACTTC.

The CDR3 bases are TGTGCCAGCAGTCCCGGGACAGGGGTAAACAATGAGCAGTTCTTC. Translating it yields CASSPGTGVNNEQFF. The V call is TRBV6-5, the J call TRBJ2-1, with 10 bases lining up with TRBD1. The CDR3 has 15 amino acids. The V gene end was trimmed by 5 bases and the J gene end by 5 bases; junction bases not matched to a gene: 6. Germline CDR1 and CDR2: MNHEY and SVGAGI.

CDR3 residues: CASSFSQGPYNEQFF. CDR3 DNA sequence: TGTGCCAGCAGCTTTTCCCAGGGACCCTACAATGAGCAGTTCTTC. V and J are TRBV7-6 and TRBJ2-1; D may be TRBD1 or TRBD2 (5 bases each). The CDR3 length is 15 residues. The germline V gene encodes CDR1 SGHVS and CDR2 FNYEAQ. Trimming took 3 bases from V and 2 from J, leaving 11 bases between them.

In this sample, this clone turned up once. V gene TRBV5-1 combines with J gene TRBJ2-7, with TRBD2 identical over 9 bases. The V gene's germline CDR1 is SGHRS and CDR2 YFSETQ. This CDR3 has 15 residues. J was trimmed by 3 bases and V by 0 bases; bases with no gene match: 4. The CDR3 region has the DNA TGCGCCAGCAGCTTGGGGCTAGCGGGGATCTACGAGCAGTACTTC. Protein product: CASSLGLAGIYEQYF.

This chain joins TRBV11-2 and TRBJ1-2; TRBD1 matches at 8 bases. CDR1 and CDR2 from the germline V gene are SGHAT and FQNNGV. The junction had 5 bases not matched to a gene; V was cut back by 1 base and J by 10 bases. CDR3 size: 13 residues. DNA for the CDR3: TGTGCCAGCAGCTTAGGGGCAGGGGGCGCCTACACCTTC. It yields the protein CASSLGAGGAYTF.